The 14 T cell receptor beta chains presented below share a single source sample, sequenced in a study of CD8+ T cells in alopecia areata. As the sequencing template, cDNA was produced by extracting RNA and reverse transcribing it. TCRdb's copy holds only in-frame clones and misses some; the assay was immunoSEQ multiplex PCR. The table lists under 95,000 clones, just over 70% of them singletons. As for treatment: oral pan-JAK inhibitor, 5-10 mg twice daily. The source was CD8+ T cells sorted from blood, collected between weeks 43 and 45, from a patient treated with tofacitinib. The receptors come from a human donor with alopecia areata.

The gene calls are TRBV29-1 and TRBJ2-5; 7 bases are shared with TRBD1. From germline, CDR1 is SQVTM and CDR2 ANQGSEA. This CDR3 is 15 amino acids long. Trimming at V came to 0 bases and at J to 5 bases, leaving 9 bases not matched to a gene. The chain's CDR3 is CSVEDNDRVRETQYF. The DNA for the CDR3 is TGCAGCGTTGAAGATAATGACAGGGTTCGCGAGACCCAGTACTTC.

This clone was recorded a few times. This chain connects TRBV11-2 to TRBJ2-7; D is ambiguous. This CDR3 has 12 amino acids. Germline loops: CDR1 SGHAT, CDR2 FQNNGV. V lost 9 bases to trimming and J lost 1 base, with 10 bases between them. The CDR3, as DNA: TGTGCCAGTAGACACTTATCCTACGAGCAGTACTTC. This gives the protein CASRHLSYEQYF.

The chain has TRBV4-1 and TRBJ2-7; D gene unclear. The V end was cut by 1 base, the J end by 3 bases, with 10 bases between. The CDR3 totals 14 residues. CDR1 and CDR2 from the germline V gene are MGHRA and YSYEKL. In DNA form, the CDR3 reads TGCGCCAGCAGCCAAGCTGGGGTGGGCTACGAGCAGTACTTC. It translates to CASSQAGVGYEQYF.

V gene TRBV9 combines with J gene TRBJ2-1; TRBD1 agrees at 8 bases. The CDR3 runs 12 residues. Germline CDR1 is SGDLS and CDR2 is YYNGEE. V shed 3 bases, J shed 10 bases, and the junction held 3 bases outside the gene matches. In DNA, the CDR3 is TGTGCCAGCAGCGGACAGGGGAAGGAGCAGTTCTTC. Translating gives CASSGQGKEQFF.

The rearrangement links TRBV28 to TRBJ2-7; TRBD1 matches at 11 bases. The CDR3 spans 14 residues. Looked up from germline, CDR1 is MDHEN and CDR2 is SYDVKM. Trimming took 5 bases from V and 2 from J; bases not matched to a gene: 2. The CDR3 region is CASSGTGGTYEQYF. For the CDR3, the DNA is TGTGCCAGCAGTGGGACAGGGGGTACCTACGAGCAGTACTTC.

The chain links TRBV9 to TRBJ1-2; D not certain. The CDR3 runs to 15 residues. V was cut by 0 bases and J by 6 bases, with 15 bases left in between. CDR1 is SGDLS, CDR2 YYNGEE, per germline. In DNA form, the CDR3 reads TGTGCCAGCAGCGTAGCGAACAGCCCCACTGATGGCTACACCTTC. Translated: CASSVANSPTDGYTF.

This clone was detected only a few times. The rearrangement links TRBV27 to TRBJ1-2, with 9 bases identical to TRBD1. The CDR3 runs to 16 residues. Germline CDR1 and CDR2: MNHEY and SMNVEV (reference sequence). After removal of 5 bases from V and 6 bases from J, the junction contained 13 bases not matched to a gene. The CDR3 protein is CASSPKQGAGMDGYTF. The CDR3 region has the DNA TGTGCCAGCAGTCCAAAACAGGGGGCGGGTATGGATGGCTACACCTTC.

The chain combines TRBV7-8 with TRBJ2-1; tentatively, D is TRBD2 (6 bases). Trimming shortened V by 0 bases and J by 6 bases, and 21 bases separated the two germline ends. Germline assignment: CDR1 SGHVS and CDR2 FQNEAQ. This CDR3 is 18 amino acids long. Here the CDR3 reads CASSLARSDGGFVNEQFF. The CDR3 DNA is TGTGCCAGCAGCTTAGCGCGTTCTGACGGGGGTTTCGTCAATGAGCAGTTCTTC. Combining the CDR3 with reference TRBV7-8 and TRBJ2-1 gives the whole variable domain GAGVSQSPRYKVAKRGQDVALRCDPISGHVSLFWYQQALGQGPEFLTYFQNEAQLDKSGLPSDRFFAERPEGSVSTLKIQRTQQEDSAVYLCASSLARSDGGFVNEQFFGPGTRLTVL.

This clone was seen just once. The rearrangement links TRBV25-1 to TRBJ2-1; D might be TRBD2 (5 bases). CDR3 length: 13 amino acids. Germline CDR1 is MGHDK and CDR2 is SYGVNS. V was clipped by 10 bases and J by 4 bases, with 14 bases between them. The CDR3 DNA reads TGTGCCACTTCGGGCCGCGGGTACAATGAGCAGTTCTTC. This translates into CATSGRGYNEQFF.

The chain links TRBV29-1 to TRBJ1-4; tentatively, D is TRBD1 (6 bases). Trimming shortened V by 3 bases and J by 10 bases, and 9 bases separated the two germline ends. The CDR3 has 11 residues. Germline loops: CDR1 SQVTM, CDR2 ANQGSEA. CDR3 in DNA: TGCAGCGTTGACAGGGGTGGAAAACTGTTTTTT. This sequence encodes CSVDRGGKLFF.

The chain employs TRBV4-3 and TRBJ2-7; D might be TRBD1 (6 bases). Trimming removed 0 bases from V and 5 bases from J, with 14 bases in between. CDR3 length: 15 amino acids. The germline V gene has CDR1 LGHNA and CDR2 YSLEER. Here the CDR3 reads CASSQDQRSGDEQYF. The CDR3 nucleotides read TGCGCCAGCAGCCAAGATCAGAGGTCAGGGGACGAGCAGTACTTC.

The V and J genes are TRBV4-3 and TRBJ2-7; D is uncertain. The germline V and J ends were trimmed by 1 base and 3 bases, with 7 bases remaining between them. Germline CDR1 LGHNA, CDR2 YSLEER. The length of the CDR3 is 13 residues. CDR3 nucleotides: TGCGCCAGCAGCCAAGCGAGAGGCTACGAGCAGTACTTC. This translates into CASSQARGYEQYF.

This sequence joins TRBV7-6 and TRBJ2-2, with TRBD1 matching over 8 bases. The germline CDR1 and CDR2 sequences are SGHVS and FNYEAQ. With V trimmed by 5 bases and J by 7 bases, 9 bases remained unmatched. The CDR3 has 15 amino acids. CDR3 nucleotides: TGTGCCAGCAGCCCAGGACAGGGCCTTGGCGGGGAGCTGTTTTTT. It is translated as CASSPGQGLGGELFF.

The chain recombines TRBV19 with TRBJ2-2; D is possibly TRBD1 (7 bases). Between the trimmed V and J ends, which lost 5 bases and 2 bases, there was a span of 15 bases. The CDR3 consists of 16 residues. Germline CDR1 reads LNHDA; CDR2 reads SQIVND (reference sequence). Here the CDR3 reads CASSPRTGLNTGELFF. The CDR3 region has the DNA TGTGCCAGTAGTCCCCGGACAGGACTAAACACCGGGGAGCTGTTTTTT.